This T cell receptor (beta chain) was sequenced during a study of blood T cell repertoires in COVID-19. Background on the study: COVID-19 samples, acute and convalescent, were from the United States, Italy and Spain. T cells, B-cell-depleted T cells, or PBMCs provided the cDNA or gDNA that served as material.

In the authors' workflow: How many nucleated cells were present was estimated from reference gene primer amplification. Profiling relied on immunoSEQ multiplex PCR, and the TCRdb table lists in-frame clones only, not all of them. V, J and clone size reflect that table, while D and trimming were determined from the DNA. This sample carries about 86,000 clones, approximately 80% of them seen once, and the ten largest clones take 30% to 35%. The CDR3 runs 15 residues. Germline CDR1 is SEHNR and CDR2 is FQNEAQ (reference sequence). The germline V and J ends were trimmed by 6 bases and 5 bases, with 17 bases remaining between them.

The source of this sequence is an elderly woman with active or convalescent COVID-19. Sequences were obtained from peripheral blood. The chain uses TRBV7-9 and TRBJ2-1; weak D call: TRBD2 (5 bases). CDR3 in amino acids: CASRMLLAGHNEQFF. DNA for the CDR3: TGTGCCAGCAGAATGCTACTGGCGGGTCACAATGAGCAGTTCTTC. Complete variable domain (other parts from reference TRBV7-9 and TRBJ2-1): DTGVSQNPRHKITKRGQNVTFRCDPISEHNRLYWYRQTLGQGPEFLTYFQNEAQLEKSRLLSDRFSAERPKGSFSTLEIQRTEQGDSAMYLCASRMLLAGHNEQFFGPGTRLTVL.